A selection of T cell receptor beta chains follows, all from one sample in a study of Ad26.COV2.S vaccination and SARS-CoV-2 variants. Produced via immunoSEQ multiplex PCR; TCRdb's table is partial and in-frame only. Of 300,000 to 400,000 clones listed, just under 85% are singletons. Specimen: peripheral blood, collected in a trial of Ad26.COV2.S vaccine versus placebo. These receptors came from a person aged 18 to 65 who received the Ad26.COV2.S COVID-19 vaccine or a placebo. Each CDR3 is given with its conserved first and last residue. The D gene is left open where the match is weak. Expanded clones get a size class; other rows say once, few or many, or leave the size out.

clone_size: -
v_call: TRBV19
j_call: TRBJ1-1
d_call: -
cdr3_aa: CASMGGQDTEAFF
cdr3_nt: TGTGCCAGTATGGGGGGACAAGACACTGAAGCTTTCTTT

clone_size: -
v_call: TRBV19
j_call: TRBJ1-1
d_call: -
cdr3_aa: CASSMQALNTEAFF
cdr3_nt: TGTGCCAGTAGTATGCAGGCTCTGAACACTGAAGCTTTCTTT

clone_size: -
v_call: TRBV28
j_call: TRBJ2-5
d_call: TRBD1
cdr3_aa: CASSPRDRVVETQYF
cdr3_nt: TGTGCCAGCAGTCCCCGGGACAGGGTGGTAGAGACCCAGTACTTC

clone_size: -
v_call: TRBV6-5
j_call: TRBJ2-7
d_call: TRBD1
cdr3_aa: CASSPGQTYEQYF
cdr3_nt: TGTGCCAGCAGTCCGGGACAGACCTACGAGCAGTACTTC

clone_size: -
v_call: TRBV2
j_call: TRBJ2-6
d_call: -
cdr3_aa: CASSGDYSGANVLTF
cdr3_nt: TGTGCCAGCAGCGGCGACTACTCTGGGGCCAACGTCCTGACTTTC

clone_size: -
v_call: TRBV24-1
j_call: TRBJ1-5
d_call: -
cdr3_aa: CATSDFNSDQPQHF
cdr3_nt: TGTGCCACCAGTGATTTTAATTCAGATCAGCCCCAGCATTTT

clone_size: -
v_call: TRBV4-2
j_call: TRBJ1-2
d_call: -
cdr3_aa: CASSQEFGRSNYGYTF
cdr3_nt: TGTGCCAGCAGCCAAGAGTTTGGCCGCTCTAACTATGGCTACACCTTC

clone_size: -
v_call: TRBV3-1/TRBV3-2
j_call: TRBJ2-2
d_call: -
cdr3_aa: CASSLRTITGELFF
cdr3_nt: TGTGCCAGCAGCCTAAGGACAATCACCGGGGAGCTGTTTTTT

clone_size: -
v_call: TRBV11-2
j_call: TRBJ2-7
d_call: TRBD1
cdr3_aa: CASSFEGARSYEQYF
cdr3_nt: TGTGCCAGCAGCTTTGAGGGGGCCCGCTCCTACGAGCAGTACTTC

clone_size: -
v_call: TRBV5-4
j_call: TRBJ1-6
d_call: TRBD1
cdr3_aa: CASSSQDRGAPLHF
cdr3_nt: TGTGCCAGCAGCTCCCAGGACAGGGGTGCACCCCTCCACTTT

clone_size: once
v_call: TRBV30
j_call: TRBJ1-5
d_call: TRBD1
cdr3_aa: CACRQGNNQPQHF
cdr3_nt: TGTGCCTGCCGACAGGGAAATAATCAGCCCCAGCATTTT

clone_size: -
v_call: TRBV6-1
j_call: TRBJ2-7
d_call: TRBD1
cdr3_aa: CASSDRRTGGYGEQYF
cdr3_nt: TGTGCCAGCAGTGACCGACGGACAGGGGGCTATGGAGAGCAGTACTTC

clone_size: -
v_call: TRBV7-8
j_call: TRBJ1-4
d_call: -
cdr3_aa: CASSLLGFTNEKLFF
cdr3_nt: TGTGCCAGCAGCTTATTAGGGTTTACTAATGAAAAACTGTTTTTT

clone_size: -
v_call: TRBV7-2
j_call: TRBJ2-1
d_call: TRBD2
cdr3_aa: CASSLDYFISGGDNEQFF
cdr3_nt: TGTGCCAGCAGCTTGGACTACTTTATTAGCGGGGGGGACAATGAGCAGTTCTTC

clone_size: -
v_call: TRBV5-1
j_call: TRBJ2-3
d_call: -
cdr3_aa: CASSAGSTDTQYF
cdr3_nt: TGCGCCAGCAGCGCGGGATCCACAGATACGCAGTATTTT

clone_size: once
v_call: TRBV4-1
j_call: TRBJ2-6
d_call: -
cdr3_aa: CASSQGPGYPGANVLTF
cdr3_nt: TGCGCCAGCAGCCAAGGTCCCGGTTATCCTGGGGCCAACGTCCTGACTTTC

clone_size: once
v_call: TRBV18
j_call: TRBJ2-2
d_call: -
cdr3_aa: CASATDLNTGELFF
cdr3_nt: TGTGCCAGCGCGACGGATTTGAACACCGGGGAGCTGTTTTTT

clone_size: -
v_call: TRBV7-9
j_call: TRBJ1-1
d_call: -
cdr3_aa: CASSSQENTEAFF
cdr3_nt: TGTGCCAGCAGCTCCCAGGAGAACACTGAAGCTTTCTTT

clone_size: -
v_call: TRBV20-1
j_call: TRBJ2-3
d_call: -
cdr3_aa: CSASRWEEDTQYF
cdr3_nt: TGCAGTGCTAGTCGCTGGGAGGAAGATACGCAGTATTTT

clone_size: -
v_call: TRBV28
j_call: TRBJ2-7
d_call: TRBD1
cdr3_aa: CASSERTGSYEQYF
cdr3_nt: TGTGCCAGCAGCGAAAGGACAGGGTCCTACGAGCAGTACTTC